Below are 15 T cell receptor beta chains sequenced from a single sample in a study of long-term antiretroviral therapy in people with HIV. Samples were assayed with immunoSEQ v3.0 at survey level. Here immunoSEQ multiplex PCR was the method, and the copy in TCRdb shows in-frame clones only, minus some. The data hold 25,000 to 35,000 clones, with roughly three quarters observed a single time. This specimen was unsorted PBMCs, taken 3.1 years after starting antiretroviral therapy. The receptors originated from a woman aged 45-59 years with HIV.

The chain employs TRBV30 and TRBJ1-3, with D hard to call. This CDR3 spans 14 amino acids. The germline CDR1 and CDR2 sequences are GTSNPN and SVGIG (reference sequence). Deletions cut 3 bases from V and 1 base from J, with 10 bases between. As DNA, the CDR3 is TGTGCCTGGAGGGGCTTGAGTTCTGGAAACACCATATATTTT. Encoded protein: CAWRGLSSGNTIYF.

This chain's CDR3 is CATRTGVGANTGELFF. The CDR3 nucleotides read TGTGCCACCCGGACAGGGGTCGGGGCGAACACCGGGGAGCTGTTTTTT. V is TRBV2 and J is TRBJ2-2; 9 positions match TRBD1. CDR1 is SNHLY and CDR2 is FYNNEI in the germline V gene. V dropped 10 bases and J dropped 0; count of bases not matched to a gene: 9. The CDR3 contains 16 residues. The full variable domain, completed using reference TRBV2 and TRBJ2-2, is EPEVTQTPSHQVTQMGQEVILRCVPISNHLYFYWYRQILGQKVEFLVSFYNNEISEKSEIFDDQFSVERPDGSNFTLKIRSTKLEDSAMYFCATRTGVGANTGELFFGEGSRLTVL.

Judged by abundance, this clone is medium-sized. The chain links TRBV5-1 to TRBJ2-2, with 7 bases that match TRBD1. The V gene end was trimmed by 3 bases and the J gene end by 3 bases; junction bases not matched to a gene: 2. Germline CDR1 is SGHRS and CDR2 is YFSETQ. This CDR3 is 14 amino acids long. This chain's CDR3 is CASSWGTDTGELFF. The DNA for the CDR3 is TGCGCCAGCAGCTGGGGGACAGACACCGGGGAGCTGTTTTTT.

This clone has a handful of counts. The rearrangement uses TRBV27 and TRBJ1-6; TRBD1 agrees at 9 bases. CDR3 length: 14 amino acids. Per germline, CDR1 MNHEY and CDR2 SMNVEV (reference sequence). J was trimmed by 8 bases and V by 5 bases; bases with no gene match: 4. The CDR3 DNA follows: TGTGCCAGCAGTCAACAGGGGGCGTATTCACCCCTCCACTTT. Amino acid sequence: CASSQQGAYSPLHF.

The V gene is TRBV28, the J gene TRBJ1-2; D uncertain. Deletions cut 4 bases from V and 4 bases from J, with 16 bases between. This CDR3 spans 15 amino acids. CDR1 and CDR2 from the germline V gene are MDHEN and SYDVKM. DNA for the CDR3: TGTGCCAGCAGTTCGGGCGTTAAAGAGGGCTATGGCTACACCTTC. It encodes CASSSGVKEGYGYTF.

The chain combines TRBV10-2 with TRBJ1-5; D is unresolved. The ends were cut back, 0 bases at V and 3 bases at J, with 9 bases in the middle. The V gene's germline CDR1 is WSHSY and CDR2 SAAADI. The CDR3 runs to 15 residues. CDR3 bases: TGCGCCAGCAGTGAGTCATCGGGGAACAATCAGCCCCAGCATTTT. Translated: CASSESSGNNQPQHF.

The chain joins TRBV11-2 to TRBJ2-7, with D possibly being TRBD1 or TRBD2 (5 bases each). Germline lookup yields CDR1 SGHAT and CDR2 FQNNGV. This CDR3 is built from 14 residues. Trimming took 4 bases from V and 2 from J, leaving 12 bases between them. The CDR3 spells CASSSGTLPYEQYV. The DNA for the CDR3 is TGTGCCAGCAGCTCCGGGACCCTTCCCTACGAGCAGTACGTC.

The chain employs TRBV11-2 and TRBJ1-1; D unresolved. CDR3 length equals 14 residues. With 3 bases removed from V and 7 bases from J, the gap between germline ends came to 15 bases. In germline, CDR1 is SGHAT, CDR2 FQNNGV. The DNA of the CDR3 is TGTGCCAGCAGCTTGCGGTTTCGGACGGATGAAGCTTTCTTT. Protein product: CASSLRFRTDEAFF.

This clone was observed a handful of times. The chain joins TRBV2 to TRBJ1-4; 7 bases fit TRBD1. With 6 bases clipped from V and 4 bases from J, the junction kept 5 bases outside the gene matches. The CDR3 totals 14 residues. Looked up from germline, CDR1 is SNHLY and CDR2 is FYNNEI. In DNA, the CDR3 is TGTGCCAGCAGGCGAGGACAGGATAATGAAAAACTGTTTTTT. Protein sequence: CASRRGQDNEKLFF. Filled out from reference TRBV2 and TRBJ1-4, the complete variable domain reads EPEVTQTPSHQVTQMGQEVILRCVPISNHLYFYWYRQILGQKVEFLVSFYNNEISEKSEIFDDQFSVERPDGSNFTLKIRSTKLEDSAMYFCASRRGQDNEKLFFGSGTQLSVL.

The genes are TRBV7-9 and TRBJ2-4; D may be TRBD2 (7 bases). Germline CDR1 SEHNR, CDR2 FQNEAQ (reference sequence). The CDR3 covers 16 residues. V shed 3 bases and J shed 3 bases, with 15 bases lying between them. The CDR3 loop is CASSFYRAGVKNIQYF. As DNA, the CDR3 is TGTGCCAGCAGCTTCTACAGGGCGGGGGTCAAAAACATTCAGTACTTC. Filled out from reference TRBV7-9 and TRBJ2-4, the complete variable domain reads DTGVSQNPRHKITKRGQNVTFRCDPISEHNRLYWYRQTLGQGPEFLTYFQNEAQLEKSRLLSDRFSAERPKGSFSTLEIQRTEQGDSAMYLCASSFYRAGVKNIQYFGAGTRLSVL.

The chain has TRBV27 and TRBJ1-1; possibly TRBD1 for D (6 bases). Trimming took 3 bases from V and 7 from J, leaving 12 bases between them. The germline V gene has CDR1 MNHEY and CDR2 SMNVEV (reference sequence). This CDR3 is built from 13 residues. The CDR3 DNA sequence: TGTGCCAGCAGTTTGCTAGGGGGAGATGAAGCTTTCTTT. Protein: CASSLLGGDEAFF.

The table lists this clone with a count of one. The V gene is TRBV11-2, the J gene TRBJ2-3; TRBD2 matches 9 bases. The CDR3 covers 12 residues. The germline V gene has CDR1 SGHAT and CDR2 FQNNGV. The trim removed 7 bases at V and 5 bases at J, leaving 1 base unmatched. CDR3 in amino acids: CASTLAGDTQYF. The CDR3 region has the DNA TGTGCCAGCACACTAGCGGGAGATACGCAGTATTTT.

The DNA of the CDR3 is TGCGCCAGTCGGTGGGTGAACACCGGGGAGCTGTTTTTT. Protein product: CASRWVNTGELFF. The chain employs TRBV4-1 and TRBJ2-2; D unresolved. This CDR3 has 13 amino acids. With 9 bases removed from V and 1 base from J, the gap between germline ends came to 9 bases. Germline assignment: CDR1 MGHRA and CDR2 YSYEKL.

This clone was counted between two and nine times. The rearrangement uses TRBV2 and TRBJ1-3; TRBD1 aligns across 7 bases. Germline loops: CDR1 SNHLY, CDR2 FYNNEI. CDR3 length: 16 residues. Trimming at V came to 4 bases and at J to 1 base, leaving 7 bases not matched to a gene. The CDR3 loop is CASSADRAASGNTIYF. The CDR3 DNA is TGTGCCAGCAGTGCCGACAGGGCTGCATCTGGAAACACCATATATTTT.

This chain links TRBV4-1 with TRBJ2-3, with 11 positions matching TRBD2. Trimming at V came to 1 base and at J to 2 bases, leaving 5 bases not matched to a gene. Germline values: CDR1 MGHRA, CDR2 YSYEKL. There are 17 residues in the CDR3. The CDR3 protein is CASSQVPSGGFTDTQYF. Written as DNA, the CDR3 is TGCGCCAGCAGCCAAGTTCCTAGCGGGGGGTTCACAGATACGCAGTATTTT.